This is a list of T cell receptor beta chains from one sample in a study of T cell repertoires in cytomegalovirus infection. MiXCR, run by TCRdb on the reads, gives a single entry per CDR3 protein. In the table there are hundreds of thousands of distinct CDR3 sequences, under 20% of which are singletons. Material: PBMCs. The receptor source for this set is a human donor in good health (CMV status not recorded). Some clones in this sample may be carry-over from other donors' samples. CDR3s include the opening cysteine and the closing phenylalanine or tryptophan. The order of the fields is V gene, clone size, J gene, D gene, CDR3 protein, CDR3 DNA. D genes are given only for firm matches. Clone size appears in some rows only: once, few, many, or a class for an expanded clone.

TRBV12-5	many	TRBJ2-1	NA	CASGTGSYNEQFF	TGTGCTAGTGGAACCGGGTCATACAATGAGCAGTTCTTC
TRBV28	many	TRBJ2-4	NA	CASSLRVAKNIQYF	TGTGCCAGCAGTTTAAGGGTAGCCAAAAACATTCAGTACTTC
TRBV11-2	many	TRBJ2-6	NA	CASSLVGFGANVLTF	TGTGCCAGCAGCTTAGTAGGTTTCGGGGCCAACGTCCTGACTTTC
TRBV25-1	NA	TRBJ1-1	NA	CASSEYGTEAFF	TGTGCCAGCAGTGAATATGGCACTGAAGCTTTCTTT
TRBV20-1	few	TRBJ1-2	NA	CSARDRGSYGYTF	TGCAGTGCTAGAGATCGAGGTAGCTATGGCTACACCTTC
TRBV6-5	NA	TRBJ1-2	NA	CASSYSAGANYGYTF	TGTGCCAGCAGTTACTCGGCAGGGGCTAACTATGGCTACACCTTC
TRBV6-2/TRBV6-3	many	TRBJ1-1	NA	CASSYGGSNTEAFF	TGTGCCAGCAGTTACGGGGGATCGAACACTGAAGCTTTCTTT
TRBV7-6	many	TRBJ2-2	NA	CASSWTGELFF	TGTGCCAGCAGTTGGACCGGGGAGCTGTTTTTT
TRBV20-1	NA	TRBJ2-7	NA	CSASPWTAESYEQYF	TGCAGTGCTAGTCCCTGGACCGCGGAATCCTACGAGCAGTACTTC
TRBV19	many	TRBJ2-2	NA	CASMLRVGGTGELFF	TGTGCCAGTATGCTCCGGGTCGGCGGCACCGGGGAGCTGTTTTTT
TRBV5-4	NA	TRBJ1-4	NA	CASSHPATNEKLFF	TGTGCCAGCAGCCATCCGGCAACTAATGAAAAACTGTTTTTT
TRBV29-1	NA	TRBJ2-1	TRBD2	CSEMTSGGPSYNEQFF	TGCAGCGAGATGACTAGCGGGGGGCCGTCCTACAATGAGCAGTTCTTC
TRBV4-1	few	TRBJ2-3	TRBD2	CASSQGLAVQGRTDTQYF	TGCGCCAGCAGCCAAGGGCTAGCGGTTCAAGGCCGCACAGATACGCAGTATTTT
TRBV6-1	few	TRBJ2-7	TRBD1	CASTTRLLGTGAYEQYF	TGTGCCAGCACTACTCGCCTACTTGGGACAGGGGCCTACGAGCAGTACTTC
TRBV5-1	NA	TRBJ2-1	TRBD1	CASSFNRGTGERNEQFF	TGCGCCAGCAGCTTCAACCGTGGGACAGGGGAACGCAATGAGCAGTTCTTC
TRBV3-1	NA	TRBJ1-1	NA	CASSQARGIMNTEAFF	TGTGCCAGCAGCCAAGCCAGGGGAATAATGAACACTGAAGCTTTCTTT
TRBV7-2	many	TRBJ1-1	NA	CASSFDQGAFF	TGTGCCAGCAGCTTTGACCAAGGAGCTTTCTTT
TRBV7-2	many	TRBJ2-5	NA	CASSFQGGYQETQYF	TGTGCCAGCAGCTTCCAGGGGGGTTACCAAGAGACCCAGTACTTC
TRBV7-2	many	TRBJ2-1	NA	CASSLAPSSYNEQFF	TGTGCCAGCAGCTTAGCTCCGTCGTCCTACAATGAGCAGTTCTTC
TRBV4-2	NA	TRBJ2-3	TRBD2	CASSQSGGALPDTQYF	TGTGCCAGCAGCCAAAGCGGGGGGGCCTTACCCGATACGCAGTATTTT
TRBV28	NA	TRBJ1-6	TRBD1	CASSLGGGGGSYNSPLHF	TGTGCCAGCAGTTTAGGAGGGGGCGGTGGCTCCTATAATTCACCCCTCCACTTT
TRBV7-2	many	TRBJ2-7	NA	CASSLIPGRDSYEQYF	TGTGCCAGCAGCCTGATACCGGGACGGGACTCCTACGAGCAGTACTTC
TRBV20-1	many	TRBJ2-7	NA	CSARRTHYEQYF	TGCAGTGCCCGGAGGACCCACTACGAGCAGTACTTC
TRBV10-2	NA	TRBJ1-1	NA	CASSDRSTEAFF	TGCGCCAGCAGTGACAGGAGCACTGAAGCTTTCTTT
TRBV12-3/TRBV12-4	few	TRBJ2-5	TRBD2	CASSSILGGGQETQYF	TGTGCCAGCAGTTCAATACTCGGCGGGGGCCAAGAGACCCAGTACTTC
TRBV28	NA	TRBJ1-2	NA	CASSLRGVGYTF	TGTGCCAGCAGTTTACGGGGGGTGGGCTACACCTTC
TRBV18	NA	TRBJ1-3	NA	CASSPTGTDGNTIYF	TGTGCCAGCTCACCCACCGGGACCGACGGAAACACCATATATTTT